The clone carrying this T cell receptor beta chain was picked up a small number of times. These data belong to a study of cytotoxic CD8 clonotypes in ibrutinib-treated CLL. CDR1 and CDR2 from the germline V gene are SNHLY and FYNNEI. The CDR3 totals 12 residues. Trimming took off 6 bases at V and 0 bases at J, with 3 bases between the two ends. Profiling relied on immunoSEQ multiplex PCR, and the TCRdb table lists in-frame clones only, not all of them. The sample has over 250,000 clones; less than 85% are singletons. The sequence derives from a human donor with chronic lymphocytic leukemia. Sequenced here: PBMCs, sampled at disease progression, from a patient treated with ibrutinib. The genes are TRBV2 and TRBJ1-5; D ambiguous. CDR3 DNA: TGTGCCAGCAGCCCTAGCAATCAGCCCCAGCATTTT. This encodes CASSPSNQPQHF.